One sample yielded the 25 T cell receptor delta chains listed below, sequenced in a study of gamma delta lymphoproliferative disorders and STAT genes (dated by TCRdb to between 2017 and 2018). For both patients and controls, peripheral blood mononuclear cells were isolated, and the genomic DNA from these cells was used for TCR sequencing. Library preparation was by multiplex PCR. Sequencing instrument: Illumina MiSeq. Via CATT, TCRdb reprocessed the public reads, and rows with identical DNA were then joined. Counted in this sample were over a thousand delta-chain clones; around 2% of them appeared once. Jointly, the top ten make up 70% to 90% of the sample. The source material was blood. The source is a human donor in good health.

This clone was seen only a few times. A far larger clone is off by one base, so a read error is likely. Other DNA sequences from this sample encode an identical CDR3 as well. The chain is built from TRDV1 and TRDJ1; possibly TRDD2 for D (9 bases). The CDR3 consists of 23 residues. The germline V gene encodes CDR1 TSWWSYY and CDR2 QGS. V dropped 4 bases and J dropped 0 bases, with 36 bases sitting between them. The CDR3 sequence: CALGGAFLLLGDAVRIYTDKLIF. Written as DNA, the CDR3 is TGTGCTCTTGGGGGGGCCTTCCTACTTTTGGGGGATGCTGTGCGGATTTACACCGATAAACTCATCTTT.

This chain joins TRDV2 and TRDJ1; 12 bases are shared with TRDD3. In germline, CDR1 is GEAIGNYY, CDR2 EKD. V was pared by 0 bases and J by 5 bases, with 15 bases of the junction left unmatched. The CDR3 has 19 residues. This CDR3 is CACDTRTGGYSPGGDKLIF. The CDR3, as DNA: TGTGCCTGTGACACCCGTACTGGGGGATACTCACCTGGGGGGGATAAACTCATCTTT.

Concerning this clone: This likely traces to a read error, being one base from a far larger clone. Other DNA sequences from this sample encode an identical CDR3 as well. The chain combines TRAV29/DV5 with TRDJ3; no reliable D call. CDR1 is NSMFDY, CDR2 ISSIKDK, per germline. The CDR3 is made up of 20 amino acids. CDR3 region: CSVLLCSTLDTPWDTRQMFF. The CDR3 region has the DNA TGCAGTGTACTTCTTTGCAGCACGCTTGACACTCCCTGGGACACCCGACAGATGTTTTTC.

This clone was counted between two and nine times. This sequence may be a read error, since a much larger clone differs from it by one base. This sample includes further DNA sequences coding for the same CDR3. The chain recombines TRDV1 with TRDJ1, with TRDD3 identical over 7 bases. V shed 1 base and J 5 bases; nucleotides not matched to a gene: 22. CDR1 is TSWWSYY, CDR2 QGS, per germline. The length of the CDR3 is 20 residues. The CDR3 region is CALGEPAFPTGGIGGDKLIF. The CDR3 region has the DNA TGTGCTCTTGGGGAACCCGCCTTTCCCACCGGGGGGATTGGGGGGGATAAACTCATCTTT.

This clone has only a few counts. TCRdb's protein for this DNA is that of a much larger clone and differs from the translation at residue 10, likely a read error; the protein shown is the DNA translation. The chain employs TRAV29/DV5 and TRDJ1; TRDD2 might be the D (9 bases). V was clipped by 5 bases and J by 0 bases, with 35 bases between them. Looked up from germline, CDR1 is NSMFDY and CDR2 is ISSIKDK. The CDR3 runs 21 residues. CDR3 coding DNA: TGTGCAGCTTTCCAAAGGCCTTCCTACCTTCACTGGGGGGCCCACACCGATAAACTCATCTTT. Encoded protein: CAAFQRPSYLHWGAHTDKLIF. The whole variable domain, filled in from reference TRAV29/DV5 and TRDJ1, reads DQQVKQNSPSLSVQEGRISILNCDYTNSMFDYFLWYKKYPAEGPTFLISISSIKDKNEDGRFTVFLNKSAKHLSLHIVPSQPGDSAVYFCAAFQRPSYLHWGAHTDKLIFGKGTRVTVEP.

This clone was counted between two and nine times. It is likely a read error: a sequence one base away is far more abundant. It is unclear where the CDR3 begins or ends on the DNA, so no DNA is shown, and the CDR3 is as TCRdb lists it. The chain is built from TRAV29/DV5 and TRDJ3; TRDD3 is taken as the D call from the table, unchecked against the DNA. The CDR3 contains 20 residues when both ends are counted. The germline CDR1 and CDR2 sequences are NSMFDY and ISSIKDK. CDR3 sequence reads: CSVLLCSTLDTPWDTRQMFF.

Concerning this clone itself: A read error likely explains why the TCRdb protein, taken from a much larger clone, differs from this DNA's translation at residue 7; the protein shown is translated from the DNA. The chain has TRDV1 and TRDJ1; D call uncertain. Trimming pared 2 bases from V and 4 bases from J, leaving 32 bases between. This CDR3 is 21 amino acids long. Germline CDR1 and CDR2: TSWWSYY and QGS. The CDR3 sequence is CALGEGLLYRPVHPKFDKLIF. The CDR3 nucleotides read TGTGCTCTTGGGGAAGGTCTCCTTTATCGACCCGTACACCCGAAGTTCGATAAACTCATCTTT.

This clone turned up a few times. A single base is all that separates this from a far larger clone, so a read error is likely. Other nucleotide sequences from this sample produce the same CDR3. The gene calls are TRDV3 and TRDJ1, with 11 positions matching TRDD3. CDR3 length equals 16 residues. Per the germline V gene, CDR1 is TVYSNPD and CDR2 is GDNSRS (reference sequence). CDR3 sequence reads: CAFSSWGIPISDKLIF. CDR3 in DNA: TGTGCCTTTTCTTCCTGGGGGATACCCATCTCCGATAAACTCATCTTC.

The J gene call is TRDJ1, but no V gene call exists; the DNA was not compared with TRDD3, the D call given in the table. The CDR3 extends over 18 amino acids. DNA of the CDR3: TGTGCTTCATTGTGCCTTCCTCGGTGGGGACGGCACACCGATAAACTCATCTTT. It is translated as CASLCLPRWGRHTDKLIF.

This clone was counted a few times. TCRdb records a much larger clone's protein for this DNA, with a difference at residue 10 that likely arises from a read error; the protein given is the translation of the DNA. V usage is TRDV1 and J usage is TRDJ1; 7 bases fit TRDD2. This CDR3 is 15 amino acids long. Per the germline V gene, CDR1 is TSWWSYY and CDR2 is QGS. The V segment lost 0 bases and the J segment 6 bases; nucleotides outside the gene matches: 7. The CDR3 spells CALGELSYWRNKLIF. CDR3 DNA sequence: TGTGCTCTTGGGGAACTTTCCTACTGGAGGAATAAACTCATCTTT.

This clone was counted only a few times. This is likely an artifact of a read error, given a far larger clone one base away. Other DNA sequences in this sample translate to the same CDR3. The CDR3, as DNA: TGTGCTCTTGGAGAAGGTCCCCTTTATCGACCCGTACACCCGAAGTTCGATAAACTCATCTTT. As protein: CALGEGPLYRPVHPKFDKLIF. This chain uses TRDV1 with TRDJ1; D is unresolved. The CDR3 is 21 residues long. Germline-derived CDR1 and CDR2 are TSWWSYY and QGS. V lost 6 bases and J 4 bases, leaving 36 bases between the germline ends.

Concerning this clone: TCRdb attributes to this sequence the protein of a much larger clone, which differs from the DNA translation at residues 8 and 12; a read error is likely, and the protein displayed is translated from the DNA. The gene calls are TRDV2 and TRDJ1; the D gene is possibly TRDD2 (6 bases). There are 15 residues in the CDR3. Germline assignment: CDR1 GEAIGNYY and CDR2 EKD. The CDR3 sequence is CACPLLQTDTDELIF. The DNA of the CDR3 is TGTGCCTGTCCCCTCCTACAGACGGACACCGATGAACTCATCTTT.

This clone was observed a handful of times. The protein recorded in TCRdb matches a much larger clone and deviates from this DNA's translation at residue 12, suggesting a read error; the protein here is obtained by translating the DNA. The chain is built from TRDV1 and TRDJ1; D may be TRDD2 (6 bases). The CDR3 loop spans 22 amino acids. Germline loops: CDR1 TSWWSYY, CDR2 QGS. V lost 0 bases and J lost 0, with 29 bases in between. The CDR3 loop reads CALGELVDPTGRYKKYTDKLIF. As DNA, the CDR3 is TGTGCTCTTGGGGAACTTGTGGATCCTACAGGGAGATACAAAAAGTACACCGATAAACTCATCTTT.

About this clone itself: This likely traces to a read error, being one base from a far larger clone. This specimen includes other DNA sequences encoding the same CDR3. The chain uses TRDV2 and TRDJ1, with TRDD3 as a possible D gene (5 bases). CDR1 is GEAIGNYY and CDR2 is EKD in the germline V gene. The CDR3 totals 15 residues. V lost 0 bases, J lost 0 bases, and 10 bases lay in between. The CDR3 bases are TGTGCCTGTGACACCGCTGGGCCCCACACCGATAAACTCATCTTT. Encoded protein: CACDTAGPHTDKLIF.

By sample share, this clone is medium-sized. Other DNA sequences from this sample encode an identical CDR3 as well. This CDR3 is CALGEPAFPTGGIGGDKLIF. CDR3 nucleotide sequence: TGTGCTCTTGGGGAACCCGCCTTTCCTACCGGGGGGATTGGGGGGGATAAACTCATCTTT. The chain is built from TRDV1 and TRDJ1; D could derive from TRDD2 or TRDD3 (7 bases each). Germline CDR1 reads TSWWSYY; CDR2 reads QGS. The CDR3 totals 20 residues. V lost 1 base and J lost 5, with 29 bases in between.

To note about this clone: It differs at one base from a far larger clone, so likely a read error. The rearrangement joins TRDV1 to TRDJ1; D is possibly TRDD3 (7 bases). Germline values: CDR1 TSWWSYY, CDR2 QGS. Trimming took off 2 bases at V and 0 bases at J, with 37 bases between the two ends. CDR3 length: 24 amino acids. The CDR3 nucleotides are TGTGCTCTTGGGGAAATCCCACTCCTACTAGTGGGGGACCGCCGGGGTCCTAACACCGATAAACTCATCTTT. It yields the protein CALGEIPLLLVGDRRGPNTDKLIF.

This clone qualifies as large (0.1 to 1%). Other DNA variants within this sample encode the same CDR3. The V gene is TRDV1, the J gene TRDJ1; 8 positions agree with TRDD3. J was trimmed by 1 base and V by 0 bases; bases with no gene match: 7. Germline V gene sequence: CDR1 TSWWSYY, CDR2 QGS. The CDR3 contains 17 residues. CDR3: CALGELRGGIRTDKLIF. In DNA, the CDR3 is TGTGCTCTTGGGGAACTCCGAGGCGGGATACGCACCGATAAACTCATCTTT.

About this clone: This likely traces to a read error, being one base from a far larger clone. This CDR3 is also generated by other DNA sequences in the sample. The rearrangement links TRDV3 to TRDJ1, with 11 bases that match TRDD3. With V trimmed by 2 bases and J by 1 base, 15 bases remained unmatched. The CDR3 loop spans 18 amino acids. Germline-derived CDR1 and CDR2 are TVYSNPD and GDNSRS (reference sequence). The CDR3 DNA reads TGTGCCTTTGTCCCTGGGGGATACCTTTACCGCTTCACCGATAAACTCATCTTT. Its protein is CAFVPGGYLYRFTDKLIF.

To note about this clone: The amino acid sequence in TCRdb belongs to a much larger clone and departs from this DNA's translation at residue 3, likely a sequencing read error; the sequence shown is translated from the DNA. V usage is TRDV1 and J usage is TRDJ1; 8 bases map to TRDD3. The CDR3 contains 17 residues. Germline V lookup: CDR1 TSWWSYY, CDR2 QGS. CDR3 DNA: TGTGCTCCTGGGAACCCCGTGGTGGGGGATCACACCGATAAACTCATCTTT. Translated, it gives CAPGNPVVGDHTDKLIF.

Remarks on this clone: A far larger clone differs by one base, so this is likely a read error. Within the sample, other DNA sequences also encode this same CDR3. The gene calls are TRDV1 and TRDJ1, with 8 nucleotides matching TRDD3. CDR3 length: 17 amino acids. From germline, CDR1 is TSWWSYY and CDR2 QGS. This CDR3 reads CALGNPVVGDHTDKLIF. CDR3 nucleotides: TGTGCCCTTGGGAACCCCGTGGTGGGGGATCACACCGATAAACTCATCTTT.

On this clone itself: TCRdb shows a much larger clone's protein in place of this DNA's translation, and the two differ at residue 10, likely through a read error; the protein shown is translated from the DNA. The chain couples TRDV3 to TRDJ1, with 9 nucleotides matching TRDD3. No J gene was available from TCRdb, and it was assigned here by a germline match of the DNA. V was clipped by 5 bases and J by 3 bases; unmatched bases: 25. The germline CDR1 and CDR2 sequences are TVYSNPD and GDNSRS (reference sequence). The CDR3 consists of 19 residues. The CDR3 here is CAVRPSRDGGGILADKLIF. Here the CDR3 DNA reads TGTGCCGTGAGGCCTTCCCGTGACGGCGGGGGGATACTAGCCGATAAACTCATCTTT.

The sample holds a few counts of this clone. Since a far larger clone is one base different, this is likely a read error. Other nucleotide sequences in the sample specify the same CDR3. V is TRDV1 and J is TRDJ1; D is perhaps TRDD3 (6 bases). The CDR3 loop spans 18 amino acids. The V and J ends lost 6 bases and 6 bases respectively, with 29 bases between them. In germline, CDR1 is TSWWSYY, CDR2 QGS. The CDR3 coding sequence is TGTGCTCTTGGAGTTAAACGGGTCCTAAGGCCGGGGGAGTATAAACTCATCTTT. Translating gives CALGVKRVLRPGEYKLIF.

This clone was counted between two and nine times. The protein that TCRdb holds for this DNA derives from a much larger clone and differs from the translated DNA at residue 6, which likely indicates a read error; the protein shown here is translated from the DNA. The CDR3 DNA reads TGTGCCTTCCCAGGGGCCCTGGGGGATACAACCGATAAACTCATCTTT. It specifies CAFPGALGDTTDKLIF. The genes are TRDV3 and TRDJ1; 11 nucleotides align to TRDD3. CDR1 and CDR2 (germline): TVYSNPD, GDNSRS (reference sequence). The CDR3 extends over 16 amino acids. Trimming at V came to 3 bases and at J to 2 bases, leaving 11 bases not matched to a gene.

About this clone: TCRdb pairs this DNA with a much larger clone's protein that differs at residue 4, likely a read error; the protein shown was translated from the DNA. The V gene is TRDV1, the J gene TRDJ1; D is ambiguous. Germline V gives CDR1 TSWWSYY, CDR2 QGS. The CDR3 is made up of 18 amino acids. The CDR3 is CALEELVFSYPHTDKLIF. Written as DNA, the CDR3 is TGTGCTCTTGAGGAACTAGTATTCTCGTACCCCCACACCGATAAACTCATCTTT.

Worth noting for this clone: The likely explanation is a read error, given a far larger clone one base away. Additional DNA sequences in this sample encode the identical CDR3. The chain is built from TRDV3 and TRDJ1; 7 bases map to TRDD2. The CDR3 covers 17 residues. Looked up from germline, CDR1 is TVYSNPD and CDR2 is GDNSRS (reference sequence). This chain's CDR3 is CAFLPPSSGVYTDKLIF. CDR3 nucleotide sequence: TGCGCCTTTCTCCCACCTTCCTCAGGGGTCTACACCGATAAACTCATCTTT.